This T cell receptor beta chain was recovered during a study of T cells after yellow fever vaccination. Study as a whole: SMART-Seq v4 Ultra Low Input prepared the low-cell-number fractions.

A process of 5'RACE template switching, which added a universal primer site and UMIs, was used to make TCR cDNA. MiXCR, applied by TCRdb to the 5' RACE reads, yields one record per CDR3 protein. Of 300,000 to 450,000 distinct CDR3 sequences in the sample, around 8.1% are singletons; the top ten hold 17%. The length of the CDR3 is 16 residues. The germline gives CDR1 KGHSH, CDR2 LQKENI. The V and J ends lost 3 bases and 0 bases respectively, with 14 bases between them. This clonotype has just a few counts. Specimen: PBMCs, collected more than 40 days after the first yellow fever vaccination. This chain connects TRBV18 to TRBJ2-5; D gene unclear. This receptor was obtained from a man aged 18 to 35 who received the YFV17D yellow fever vaccine. CDR3 DNA: TGTGCCAGCTCACCCGTCGTGGATCCGTACCAAGAGACCCAGTACTTC. It is translated as CASSPVVDPYQETQYF.